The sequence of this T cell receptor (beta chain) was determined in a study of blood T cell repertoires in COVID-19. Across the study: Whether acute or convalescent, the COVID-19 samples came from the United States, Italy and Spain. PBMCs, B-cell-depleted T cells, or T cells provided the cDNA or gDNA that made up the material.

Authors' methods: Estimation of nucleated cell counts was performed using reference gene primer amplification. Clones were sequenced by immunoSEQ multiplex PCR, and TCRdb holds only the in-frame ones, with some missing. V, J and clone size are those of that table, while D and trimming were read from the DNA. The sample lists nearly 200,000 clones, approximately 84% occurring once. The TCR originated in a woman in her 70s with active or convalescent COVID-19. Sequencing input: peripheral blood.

The chain's CDR3 is CASSSEIMNTEAFF. CDR3 nucleotide sequence: TGTGCCAGCAGTTCGGAGATCATGAACACTGAAGCTTTCTTT. V is TRBV28 and J is TRBJ1-1; no reliable D call. V lost 4 bases to trimming and J lost 0 bases, with 9 bases between them. This CDR3 has 14 residues. Germline assignment: CDR1 MDHEN and CDR2 SYDVKM. Full variable domain (rest looked up from reference TRBV28 and TRBJ1-1): DVKVTQSSRYLVKRTGEKVFLECVQDMDHENMFWYRQDPGLGLRLIYFSYDVKMKEKGDIPEGYSVSREKKERFSLILESASTNQTSMYLCASSSEIMNTEAFFGQGTRLTVV.